These 21 T cell receptor beta chains were all obtained from the same sample, sequenced in a study of blood T cell repertoires in COVID-19. Data came from immunoSEQ multiplex PCR; TCRdb stores just in-frame clones and leaves some out. The sample lists fewer than 500,000 clones, roughly nine tenths occurring once. Sample: PBMCs or T cells enriched from blood (not recorded which). All receptors come from a man aged 25-45 years who had recovered from COVID-19.

The V and J genes are TRBV5-5 and TRBJ2-3; D not certain. Germline V lookup: CDR1 SGHKS, CDR2 YYEKEE (reference sequence). The length of the CDR3 is 13 residues. Trimming took off 4 bases at V and 0 bases at J, with 6 bases between the two ends. CDR3: CASSLRSTDTQYF. The DNA for the CDR3 is TGTGCCAGCAGCCTGAGGAGCACAGATACGCAGTATTTT.

The chain has TRBV7-9 and TRBJ2-1; 8 bases match TRBD1. This CDR3 spans 13 amino acids. Per the germline V gene, CDR1 is SEHNR and CDR2 is FQNEAQ (reference sequence). V lost 6 bases to trimming and J lost 13 bases; unmatched junction nucleotides: 11. DNA for the CDR3: TGTGCCAGCAGTCCGGGGACAGGCTTGGGACAGTTCTTC. It translates to CASSPGTGLGQFF. The full variable domain, its missing parts supplied by reference TRBV7-9 and TRBJ2-1, is DTGVSQNPRHKITKRGQNVTFRCDPISEHNRLYWYRQTLGQGPEFLTYFQNEAQLEKSRLLSDRFSAERPKGSFSTLEIQRTEQGDSAMYLCASSPGTGLGQFFGPGTRLTVL.

The chain carries TRBV14 and TRBJ1-1; 7 bases agree with TRBD1. CDR1 SGHDN and CDR2 FVKESK come from the germline V gene. The CDR3 length is 15 residues. The trim removed 4 bases at V and 6 bases at J, leaving 11 bases unmatched. As DNA, the CDR3 is TGTGCCAGCAGCCCCAACAGGGGTGGACGACCTGAAGCTTTCTTT. It specifies CASSPNRGGRPEAFF.

V and J are TRBV30 and TRBJ1-6; no clear D. From germline, CDR1 is GTSNPN and CDR2 SVGIG (reference sequence). The V end lost 3 bases, the J end lost 8 bases, and 11 bases lay between the germline ends. The CDR3 length is 13 residues. In DNA form, the CDR3 reads TGTGCCTGGAGATATCAGGAGGATTCACCCCTCCACTTT. Translation: CAWRYQEDSPLHF.

The chain combines TRBV28 with TRBJ2-1; 9 bases map to TRBD2. Germline V lookup: CDR1 MDHEN, CDR2 SYDVKM. The CDR3 length is 21 residues. With 4 bases clipped from V and 2 bases from J, the junction kept 21 bases outside the gene matches. CDR3 amino acids: CASSWSWTAVAGDGTYNEQFF. The CDR3 DNA is TGTGCCAGCAGTTGGTCGTGGACAGCCGTAGCGGGAGATGGTACCTACAATGAGCAGTTCTTC.

Turning to this clone: Other nucleotide sequences in the sample specify the same CDR3. The gene calls are TRBV5-1 and TRBJ1-1; TRBD1 agrees at 8 bases. V lost 0 bases, J lost 5 bases, and 0 bases stayed unmatched. This CDR3 contains 13 residues. The germline gives CDR1 SGHRS, CDR2 YFSETQ. The CDR3 bases are TGCGCCAGCAGCTTGGACAGGGGGACTGAAGCTTTCTTT. Translating gives CASSLDRGTEAFF.

The V call is TRBV5-5, the J call TRBJ1-1, with no clear D. CDR1 and CDR2 (germline): SGHKS, YYEKEE (reference sequence). V dropped 5 bases and J dropped 0 bases, with 11 bases sitting between them. The CDR3 spans 14 residues. This CDR3 is CASSSSFMNTEAFF. CDR3 DNA sequence: TGTGCCAGCAGTTCCTCTTTTATGAACACTGAAGCTTTCTTT.

This clone was detected a few times. The V call is TRBV28, the J call TRBJ1-1; TRBD1 aligns across 8 bases. The CDR3 is 15 amino acids. Germline loops: CDR1 MDHEN, CDR2 SYDVKM. The trim removed 6 bases at V and 3 bases at J, leaving 9 bases unmatched. The DNA for the CDR3 is TGTGCCAGCAGCGGCTGGACAGGGAAGGACACTGAAGCTTTCTTT. It is translated as CASSGWTGKDTEAFF.

V usage is TRBV11-3 and J usage is TRBJ2-7; 8 bases agree with TRBD1. The CDR3 runs 17 residues. The J segment lost 2 bases and the V segment lost 3 bases, leaving 12 bases of the junction unmatched. The germline CDR1 and CDR2 sequences are SGHNT and YENEEA. The CDR3 here is CASSFGTGQTLAYEQYF. The DNA of the CDR3 is TGTGCCAGCAGCTTCGGGACAGGACAAACCCTAGCCTACGAGCAGTACTTC.

With regard to this clone: Other DNA sequences of this sample code for an identical CDR3. The genes are TRBV3-1 (or the pseudogene TRBV3-2) and TRBJ1-5; D ambiguous. V dropped 1 base and J dropped 4 bases, with 8 bases sitting between them. CDR1 and CDR2 (germline): LGHDT, YNNKEL (reference sequence). The CDR3 runs to 14 residues. This chain's CDR3 is CASSQASGNQPQHF. The CDR3 nucleotides read TGTGCCAGCAGCCAAGCCTCCGGGAATCAGCCCCAGCATTTT.

J is TRBJ2-7 and V is TRBV5-4; 15 nucleotides align to TRBD2. Germline V gene lookup returns CDR1 SGHNT and CDR2 YYREEE (reference sequence). Trimming at V came to 4 bases and at J to 5 bases, leaving 10 bases not matched to a gene. This CDR3 comprises 17 residues. The CDR3 sequence is CASSPTRTSGGDHEQYF. The DNA of the CDR3 is TGTGCCAGCAGCCCGACCCGGACTAGCGGGGGGGACCACGAGCAGTACTTC.

The genes are TRBV28 and TRBJ1-1; D call uncertain. Germline values: CDR1 MDHEN, CDR2 SYDVKM. V dropped 3 bases and J dropped 0 bases, with 5 bases sitting between them. The length of the CDR3 is 13 residues. CDR3 loop: CASSLGVNTEAFF. The CDR3 DNA sequence: TGTGCCAGCAGTTTGGGAGTGAACACTGAAGCTTTCTTT.

The rearrangement uses TRBV5-6 and TRBJ2-7, with TRBD1 identical over 9 bases. CDR1 SGHDT and CDR2 YYEEEE come from the germline V gene. CDR3 length: 15 residues. The trim removed 3 bases at V and 3 bases at J, leaving 7 bases unmatched. The CDR3 nucleotides are TGTGCCAGCAGCTCTGCACTGACAGGGGGCTACGAGCAGTACTTC. Its translation: CASSSALTGGYEQYF.

The V gene is TRBV7-8, the J gene TRBJ1-1; D call uncertain. The V gene lost 3 bases and the J gene lost 7 bases, with 15 bases spanning the gap. Per germline, CDR1 SGHVS and CDR2 FQNEAQ. CDR3 length: 14 amino acids. As DNA, the CDR3 is TGTGCCAGCAGCTTGCGGCCGTTATTCTATGAAGCTTTCTTT. Translated, it gives CASSLRPLFYEAFF.

This clone was counted a single time. V and J are TRBV4-2 and TRBJ2-7, with D perhaps matching TRBD2 (5 bases). In germline, CDR1 is LGHNA, CDR2 YNFKEQ. The CDR3 is 18 amino acids. Trimming removed 4 bases at V and 2 bases at J, with 24 bases between. The CDR3 DNA is TGTGCCAGCAGCCCCCTTGGATCCGAAGCGGCACTCCCCTACGAGCAGTACTTC. Its translation is CASSPLGSEAALPYEQYF.

The chain joins TRBV7-9 to TRBJ1-1; 7 bases line up with TRBD1. Losses at the gene ends were 3 bases for V and 4 bases for J; bases not matched to a gene: 5. This CDR3 has 14 amino acids. Per the germline V gene, CDR1 is SEHNR and CDR2 is FQNEAQ (reference sequence). CDR3 in amino acids: CASSFETGPTEAFF. The CDR3 DNA reads as TGTGCCAGCAGCTTTGAGACAGGGCCCACTGAAGCTTTCTTT.

This chain connects TRBV19 to TRBJ1-1; weak D call: TRBD1 (5 bases). Trimming took off 0 bases at V and 2 bases at J, with 7 bases between the two ends. Germline V gives CDR1 LNHDA, CDR2 SQIVND (reference sequence). This CDR3 has 14 amino acids. The CDR3: CASSIEGTNTEAFF. In nucleotides, the CDR3 is TGTGCCAGTAGTATAGAGGGGACTAACACTGAAGCTTTCTTT.

The gene calls are TRBV4-1 and TRBJ2-3; 8 nucleotides agree with TRBD1. From germline, CDR1 is MGHRA and CDR2 YSYEKL. The CDR3 covers 16 residues. With 2 bases clipped from V and 4 bases from J, the junction kept 8 bases outside the gene matches. The CDR3 loop reads CASSQREQGEADTQYF. As DNA, the CDR3 is TGCGCCAGCAGCCAACGGGAACAGGGGGAGGCAGATACGCAGTATTTT.

The rearrangement links TRBV5-4 to TRBJ2-3; 13 bases agree with TRBD2. Losses at the gene ends were 4 bases for V and 4 bases for J; bases not matched to a gene: 6. The CDR3 is made up of 16 amino acids. Germline V gene lookup returns CDR1 SGHNT and CDR2 YYREEE (reference sequence). In DNA, the CDR3 is TGTGCCAGCAGCCTCCGGACTAGCGGGAGTGCAGATACGCAGTATTTT. This sequence encodes CASSLRTSGSADTQYF.

The rearrangement uses TRBV5-1 and TRBJ2-7; 12 positions agree with TRBD1. The CDR3 spans 14 residues. CDR1 is SGHRS, CDR2 YFSETQ, per germline. The V and J ends lost 4 bases and 7 bases, in that order; junction bases with no gene match: 6. The chain's CDR3 is CASSVGTGGGEQYF. The CDR3 bases are TGCGCCAGCAGCGTCGGGACAGGGGGCGGGGAGCAGTACTTC.

This CDR3 is CASSSRPTGEQPQHF. CDR3 bases: TGTGCCAGCAGCTCCAGACCCACAGGGGAGCAGCCCCAGCATTTT. The gene calls are TRBV7-2 and TRBJ1-5, with TRBD1 matching over 7 bases. J gave up 7 bases and V 4 bases, and 10 bases lay outside the gene matches. The CDR3 length is 15 residues. Per germline, CDR1 SGHTA and CDR2 FQGNSA.